This T cell receptor (beta chain) was identified during a study of cytotoxic CD8 clonotypes in ibrutinib-treated CLL. Study context: Samples showed on average about 260,000 productive templates and 94,082 productive rearrangements.

Germline V gives CDR1 SNHLY, CDR2 FYNNEI. CDR3 length: 11 residues. The junction had 0 bases not matched to a gene; V was cut back by 7 bases and J by 7 bases. Regarding the study as a whole: Under treatment, the uncommon public clonotypes either contracted or remained stable. An increase in clonality occurred at ibrutinib response, followed by a return toward baseline at progression.

The method was immunoSEQ multiplex PCR; TCRdb's version includes in-frame clones alone and lacks a portion of them. The repertoire holds 200,000 to 250,000 clones, with roughly 79% as singletons. On this clone itself: What it recognizes is unknown.

The TCR beta libraries used roughly 2.2 micrograms of genomic DNA that came from cryopreserved PBMCs. The sample here was PBMCs, taken after 12 months of ibrutinib treatment. The chain recombines TRBV2 with TRBJ2-1; TRBD2 aligns across 8 bases. This sequence was found in a human donor with chronic lymphocytic leukemia. CDR3 sequence reads: CASKRGNEQFF. CDR3 nucleotide sequence: TGTGCCAGCAAGCGGGGGAATGAGCAGTTCTTC. The variable domain in full, with the rest retrieved from reference TRBV2 and TRBJ2-1, is EPEVTQTPSHQVTQMGQEVILRCVPISNHLYFYWYRQILGQKVEFLVSFYNNEISEKSEIFDDQFSVERPDGSNFTLKIRSTKLEDSAMYFCASKRGNEQFFGPGTRLTVL.